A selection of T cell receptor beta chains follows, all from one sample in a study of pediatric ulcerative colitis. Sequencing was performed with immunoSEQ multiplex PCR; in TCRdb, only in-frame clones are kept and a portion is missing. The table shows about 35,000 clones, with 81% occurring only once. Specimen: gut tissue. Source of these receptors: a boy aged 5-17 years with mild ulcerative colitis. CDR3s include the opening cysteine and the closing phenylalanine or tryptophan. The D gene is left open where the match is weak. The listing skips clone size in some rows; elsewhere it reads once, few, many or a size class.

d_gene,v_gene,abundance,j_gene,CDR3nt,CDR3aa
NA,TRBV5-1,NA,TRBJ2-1,TGCGCCAGCAGCTTACGGGGGGCGAGTGAGCAGTTCTTC,CASSLRGASEQFF
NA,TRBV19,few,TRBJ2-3,TGTGCCAGTAGGCCCCGGATAGGGACAGATACGCAGTATTTT,CASRPRIGTDTQYF
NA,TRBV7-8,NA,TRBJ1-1,TGTGCCAGCAGCTTACAGGACACTGAAGCTTTCTTT,CASSLQDTEAFF
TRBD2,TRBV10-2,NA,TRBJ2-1,TGCGCCAGCGGTGGTAGCTGGCGGGGGGGCTACAATGAGCAGTTCTTC,CASGGSWRGGYNEQFF
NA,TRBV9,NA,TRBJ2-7,TGTGCCAGCAGCGTAGCCGGGCAGGGCGAGCAGTACTTC,CASSVAGQGEQYF
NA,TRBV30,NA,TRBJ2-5,TGTGCCTGGAGTTCTTGGAGGGAGACCCAGTACTTC,CAWSSWRETQYF
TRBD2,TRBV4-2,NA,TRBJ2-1,TGTGCCAGCAGCCAACCAGCGGGGGGGACTTACAATGAGCAGTTCTTC,CASSQPAGGTYNEQFF
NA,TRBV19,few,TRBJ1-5,TGTGCCAGTAGTGGACTCTTCGATAGCAATCAGCCCCAGCATTTT,CASSGLFDSNQPQHF
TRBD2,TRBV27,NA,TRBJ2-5,TGTGCCAGCAGTAGTTCTAGCGGGGCAGGCCAAGAGACCCAGTACTTC,CASSSSSGAGQETQYF
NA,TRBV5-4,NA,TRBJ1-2,TGTGCCAGCAGCTTGGCCGAGGGGATGGAAGGCTACACCTTC,CASSLAEGMEGYTF
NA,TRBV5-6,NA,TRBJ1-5,TGTGCCAGCAGCTTGGGGCTAACTTATCAGCCCCAGCATTTT,CASSLGLTYQPQHF
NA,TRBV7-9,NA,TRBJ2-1,TGTGCCAGCAGCTTAAGGTTTAAGCAGTTCTTC,CASSLRFKQFF
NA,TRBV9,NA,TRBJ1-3,TGTGCCAGCAGCGTAGGTCTAGGGACTGGAAACACCATATATTTT,CASSVGLGTGNTIYF
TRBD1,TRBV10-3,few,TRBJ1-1,TGTGCCATCACCCCGGACAGGGCGTATGCTGAAGCTTTCTTT,CAITPDRAYAEAFF
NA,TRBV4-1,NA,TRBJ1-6,TGCGCCAGCAGCCAAGATCAGGACATTGGGGGTTCACCCCTCCACTTT,CASSQDQDIGGSPLHF
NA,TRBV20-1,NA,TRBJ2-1,TGCAGTGCTAGAATGGATGAGCAGTTCTTC,CSARMDEQFF
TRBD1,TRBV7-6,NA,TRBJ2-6,TGTGCCAGCAGCTGGGGCGGAAGGGGGCGCGGGGCCAACGTCCTGACTTTC,CASSWGGRGRGANVLTF
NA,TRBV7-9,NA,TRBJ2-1,TGTGCCAGCAGCATCGAGGGGACCCCCTCCTACAATGAGCAGTTCTTC,CASSIEGTPSYNEQFF
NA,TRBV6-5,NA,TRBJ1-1,TGTGCCAGCAGTGCCTCGCTCGGGACTGAAGCTTTCTTT,CASSASLGTEAFF
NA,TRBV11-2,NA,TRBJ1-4,TGTGCCAGCAGCGAGGGGTTTGGAAATGAAAAACTGTTTTTT,CASSEGFGNEKLFF
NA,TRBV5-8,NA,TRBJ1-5,TGTGCCAGCACCCTCAACCCACAGCCCCAGCATTTT,CASTLNPQPQHF
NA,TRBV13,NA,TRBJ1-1,TGTGCCAGCCGACCGCAGGCTAACACTGAAGCTTTCTTT,CASRPQANTEAFF
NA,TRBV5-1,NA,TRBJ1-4,TGCGCCAGCAGCTTGGTCGGAACTAATGAAAAACTGTTTTTT,CASSLVGTNEKLFF
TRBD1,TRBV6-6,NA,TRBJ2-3,TGTGCCAGCAGTTCAACCGGGACAGAGGTTTCAGATACGCAGTATTTT,CASSSTGTEVSDTQYF
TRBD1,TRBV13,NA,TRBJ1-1,TGTGCCAGCAGCCCAGACCACAGGGGGGCGAGAGCTTTCTTT,CASSPDHRGARAFF
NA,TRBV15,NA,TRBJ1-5,TGTGCCACCAGCAGAGAGTCCCTTTGGCAGGGGATCAATCAGCCCCAGCATTTT,CATSRESLWQGINQPQHF
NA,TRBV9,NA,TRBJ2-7,TGTGCCAGCAGCCCAGGGGTCGGCGAGCAGTACTTC,CASSPGVGEQYF
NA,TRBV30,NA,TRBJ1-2,TGTGCCTGGAGTGAGGGAGGGAACTATGGCTACACCTTC,CAWSEGGNYGYTF
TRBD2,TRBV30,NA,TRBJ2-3,TGTGCCTGGAGTGTCGGGGGGGGAAGCACAGATACGCAGTATTTT,CAWSVGGGSTDTQYF
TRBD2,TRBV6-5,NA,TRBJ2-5,TGTGCCAGCAGTCCGGGACTAAGGTCGACCCAGTACTTC,CASSPGLRSTQYF
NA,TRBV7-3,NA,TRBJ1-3,TGTGCCAGCAGCTTACAGGGGACCCCTGGAAACACCATATATTTT,CASSLQGTPGNTIYF
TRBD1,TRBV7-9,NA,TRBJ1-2,TGTGCCAGCAGCTCCCGAGGGGGGACAGGGGTCGGCTACACCTTC,CASSSRGGTGVGYTF
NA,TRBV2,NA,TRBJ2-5,TGTGCCAGCAGCGCACCGAGCGAGACCCAGTACTTC,CASSAPSETQYF
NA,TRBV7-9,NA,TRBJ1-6,TGTGCCAGCAGCTTAGGCGGTATGGGGGTTGGGAATTCACCCCTCCACTTT,CASSLGGMGVGNSPLHF